These 20 T cell receptor beta chains were sequenced from one sample in a study of CD8 T cells in ankylosing spondylitis. MiXCR was run by TCRdb on the 5' RACE reads, yielding one entry per CDR3 protein. The sample lists about 130,000 distinct CDR3 sequences, roughly 6.6% occurring once. What was sequenced was blood, either unsorted or a sorted T cell fraction (not recorded which). The receptors derive from a female donor with ankylosing spondylitis or in good health (not recorded which).

This clonotype was observed at least ten times. The chain joins TRBV6-2 or TRBV6-3 to TRBJ1-5; unclear D gene. This CDR3 spans 14 amino acids. CDR1 is MNHEY and CDR2 is SVGEGT in the germline V gene. Trimming took off 6 bases at V and 7 bases at J, with 16 bases between the two ends. The CDR3 nucleotides read TGTGCCAGCAGGATGGGGAGTTCTCCCCAGCCCCAGCATTTT. This codes for CASRMGSSPQPQHF.

Many counts were recorded for this clonotype. The chain is built from TRBV7-6 and TRBJ2-5; no definite D call. Germline loops: CDR1 SGHVS, CDR2 FNYEAQ. V lost 5 bases to trimming and J lost 9 bases, with 13 bases between them. There are 12 residues in the CDR3. CDR3 DNA: TGTGCCAGCAGCGGGGATAGGCACTCCCAGTACTTC. It is translated as CASSGDRHSQYF.

This clonotype was recorded at least ten times. The chain is built from TRBV4-2 and TRBJ2-3, with D uncertain. This CDR3 is built from 14 residues. V lost 0 bases to trimming and J lost 6 bases, with 10 bases between them. Per the germline V gene, CDR1 is LGHNA and CDR2 is YNFKEQ. CDR3 sequence: CASSQDLSDDTQYF. The DNA of the CDR3 is TGTGCCAGCAGCCAAGATCTCAGTGATGATACGCAGTATTTT.

The V and J genes are TRBV7-9 and TRBJ2-1, with D maybe TRBD2 (5 bases). Looked up from germline, CDR1 is SEHNR and CDR2 is FQNEAQ (reference sequence). CDR3 length: 12 residues. Deletions cut 2 bases from V and 10 bases from J, with 9 bases between. The CDR3 nucleotides read TGTGCCAGCAGCTTATCCGGGAAAGAGCAGTTCTTC. This encodes CASSLSGKEQFF. The variable domain in full, with the rest retrieved from reference TRBV7-9 and TRBJ2-1, is DTGVSQNPRHKITKRGQNVTFRCDPISEHNRLYWYRQTLGQGPEFLTYFQNEAQLEKSRLLSDRFSAERPKGSFSTLEIQRTEQGDSAMYLCASSLSGKEQFFGPGTRLTVL.

V gene TRBV20-1 combines with J gene TRBJ2-5, with TRBD1 matching over 7 bases. V shed 3 bases, J shed 1 base, and the junction held 5 bases outside the gene matches. Germline CDR1 and CDR2: DFQATT and SNEGSKA (reference sequence). This CDR3 contains 14 residues. Here the CDR3 DNA reads TGCAGTGCTAGGGAGACAGGGATCCAAGAGACCCAGTACTTC. The encoded protein is CSARETGIQETQYF.

This clonotype was recorded at least ten times. The genes are TRBV4-1 and TRBJ2-5, with D possibly matching TRBD2 (6 bases). Trimming pared 0 bases from V and 5 bases from J, leaving 13 bases between. Germline V CDR1 and CDR2: MGHRA, YSYEKL. CDR3 length equals 15 residues. CDR3 nucleotides: TGCGCCAGCAGCCAAGATCCGGGGGATCAGGAGACCCAGTACTTC. Its translation is CASSQDPGDQETQYF.

This clonotype was found a few times. This chain uses TRBV20-1 with TRBJ2-2; TRBD2 matches 9 bases. CDR3 length equals 16 residues. Germline V gives CDR1 DFQATT, CDR2 SNEGSKA (reference sequence). V was clipped by 6 bases and J by 1 base; unmatched bases: 9. The CDR3 here is CSAQRGAVRNTGELFF. CDR3 bases: TGCAGTGCCCAGCGGGGGGCGGTGAGGAACACCGGGGAGCTGTTTTTT.

This clonotype was found a few times. V gene TRBV11-3 combines with J gene TRBJ2-3; 8 nucleotides match TRBD1. The CDR3 sequence is 16 residues long. The V gene end was trimmed by 5 bases and the J gene end by 1 base; junction bases not matched to a gene: 8. In germline, CDR1 is SGHNT, CDR2 YENEEA. The CDR3 is CASSPGQGRGTDTQYF. The CDR3 nucleotides read TGTGCCAGCAGCCCAGGACAGGGAAGAGGCACAGATACGCAGTATTTT.

Ten or more counts support this clonotype. This chain uses TRBV6-2 or TRBV6-3 with TRBJ1-5; 12 nucleotides line up with TRBD1. V shed 0 bases, J shed 4 bases, and the junction held 10 bases outside the gene matches. The CDR3 extends over 19 amino acids. From germline, CDR1 is MNHEY and CDR2 SVGEGT. CDR3 nucleotides: TGTGCCAGCAGTTACTCCGCCGGGACAGGGGGCGCAGGTAATCAGCCCCAGCATTTT. Protein: CASSYSAGTGGAGNQPQHF.

This clonotype was seen many times. V and J are TRBV5-1 and TRBJ1-1, with D possibly being TRBD1 (5 bases). Germline CDR1 is SGHRS and CDR2 is YFSETQ. The CDR3 spans 12 residues. The ends were cut back, 3 bases at V and 6 bases at J, with 9 bases in the middle. The CDR3 region has the DNA TGCGCCAGCAGCTCCCTGACAGCTGAAGCTTTCTTT. This gives the protein CASSSLTAEAFF.

This clonotype was picked up many times. The chain uses TRBV25-1 and TRBJ2-2; 11 positions match TRBD1. V was pared by 1 base and J by 7 bases, with 5 bases of the junction left unmatched. CDR3 size: 16 residues. CDR1 MGHDK and CDR2 SYGVNS come from the germline V gene. The CDR3 loop reads CASSEWGDRGIGELFF. CDR3 nucleotide sequence: TGTGCCAGCAGTGAATGGGGGGACAGGGGGATCGGGGAGCTGTTTTTT.

A few counts support this clonotype. This rearrangement joins TRBV7-2 to TRBJ1-5; weak D call: TRBD1 (6 bases). CDR3 length: 16 residues. V was cut by 1 base and J by 3 bases, with 13 bases left in between. Germline V gene lookup returns CDR1 SGHTA and CDR2 FQGNSA. DNA for the CDR3: TGTGCCAGCAGCTTAGGTTGGGGGGCCCTCAATCAGCCCCAGCATTTT. This codes for CASSLGWGALNQPQHF.

This clonotype was recorded at least ten times. The chain couples TRBV5-1 to TRBJ2-1; TRBD2 matches 8 bases. J was trimmed by 6 bases and V by 2 bases; bases with no gene match: 7. Germline CDR1 SGHRS, CDR2 YFSETQ. This CDR3 has 15 amino acids. The CDR3 region has the DNA TGCGCCAGCAGCTTACCCGGACTAGCTGGCAATGAGCAGTTCTTC. Translation: CASSLPGLAGNEQFF.

This clonotype appeared many times. This sequence joins TRBV7-2 and TRBJ1-2, with D maybe TRBD1 (6 bases). Germline loops: CDR1 SGHTA, CDR2 FQGNSA. The CDR3 has 15 amino acids. V was trimmed by 4 bases and J by 2 bases, leaving 14 bases between them. The CDR3 here is CASSSYREANYGYTF. The CDR3 coding sequence is TGTGCCAGCAGCTCCTACAGGGAAGCCAACTATGGCTACACCTTC.

The CDR3 nucleotides are TGTGCCAGCAGCAAGCCGGCCTCTGGGGCCAACGTCCTGACTTTC. Translating gives CASSKPASGANVLTF. The chain couples TRBV3-1 to TRBJ2-6, with D unresolved. CDR3 length: 15 residues. The germline gives CDR1 LGHDT, CDR2 YNNKEL (reference sequence). V gave up 5 bases and J gave up 0 bases, with 8 bases separating them.

The DNA of the CDR3 is TGTGCCAGCAGCCTGAGCTATGGCGATGAGCAGTTCTTC. It codes for CASSLSYGDEQFF. The V gene is TRBV11-3, the J gene TRBJ2-1; the D is unclear. This CDR3 is 13 amino acids long. Germline assignment: CDR1 SGHNT and CDR2 YENEEA. Trimming shortened V by 5 bases and J by 8 bases, and 13 bases separated the two germline ends.

This clonotype has a handful of counts. A read error is possible here, since a much larger clone lies one base away. This sequence joins TRBV7-2 and TRBJ1-1, with D unclear. The germline V and J ends were trimmed by 2 bases and 0 bases, with 7 bases remaining between them. CDR1 SGHTA and CDR2 FQGNSA come from the germline V gene. This CDR3 has 14 amino acids. In DNA form, the CDR3 reads TGTGCCAGCAGCTTACACAGCATGAACACTGAAGCTTTCTTT. Protein product: CASSLHSMNTEAFF.

This clonotype was seen repeatedly, ten times or more. At one end the junction does not follow the germline gene, possibly because of a read error. The chain links TRBV19 to TRBJ1-1; possible D gene TRBD1, 6 bases. The germline V gene has CDR1 LNHDA and CDR2 SQIVND (reference sequence). The CDR3 covers 14 residues. The CDR3 bases are TGTGCCAGTTCCTGGGGGCAGTTGAACGCTGAAGCTTTCTTT. Its protein product is CASSWGQLNAEAFF.

V and J are TRBV7-9 and TRBJ1-3; 7 bases are a match to TRBD1. The junction had 10 bases not matched to a gene; V was cut back by 5 bases and J by 6 bases. Germline loops: CDR1 SEHNR, CDR2 FQNEAQ (reference sequence). This CDR3 is 15 amino acids long. This chain's CDR3 is CASSPVQGVENTIYF. Here the CDR3 DNA reads TGTGCCAGCAGCCCCGTGCAGGGGGTTGAAAACACCATATATTTT.

This clonotype has a count of ten or more. The chain carries TRBV7-2 and TRBJ2-7, with D unclear. Trimming cost V 1 base and J 8 bases, with 9 bases left between them. This CDR3 region has 12 residues. From germline, CDR1 is SGHTA and CDR2 FQGNSA. CDR3 sequence (DNA): TGTGCCAGCAGCTTAGAGGGCAGCCAGCAGTACTTC. Its translation: CASSLEGSQQYF.